Below, 6 T cell receptor beta chains from the same sample are listed, as sequenced in a study of blood T cell repertoires in COVID-19. The table came from immunoSEQ multiplex PCR; TCRdb's copy has only in-frame clones and leaves some out. The table includes 120,000 to 150,000 clones, roughly 76% detected once. Sequencing used peripheral blood. The receptors were gathered from a human donor with acute or convalescent COVID-19. The donor label of this sample is uncertain.

The chain couples TRBV10-2 to TRBJ1-4; D gene ambiguous. The CDR3 is 17 residues long. Trimming took 0 bases from V and 0 from J, leaving 11 bases between them. Looked up from germline, CDR1 is WSHSY and CDR2 is SAAADI. CDR3 loop: CASSESSMTPTNEKLFF. The CDR3 nucleotides read TGCGCCAGCAGTGAGTCGAGCATGACTCCAACTAATGAAAAACTGTTTTTT.

This clone showed up just a few times. This chain uses TRBV27 with TRBJ1-1, with D maybe TRBD1 (6 bases). This CDR3 comprises 11 residues. V lost 3 bases and J lost 8, with 7 bases in between. In germline, CDR1 is MNHEY, CDR2 SMNVEV (reference sequence). The CDR3 nucleotides are TGTGCCAGCAGTTTGGGGGCGGAAGCTTTCTTT. This codes for CASSLGAEAFF.

A word on this clone: Other DNA sequences in the same sample also yield this CDR3. This chain joins TRBV30 and TRBJ1-2; D is unresolved. This CDR3 is 13 amino acids long. Trimming stripped 0 bases from V and 3 bases from J, with 8 bases between. Germline CDR1 GTSNPN, CDR2 SVGIG (reference sequence). DNA of the CDR3: TGTGCCTGGAGTGTAAGCTCGTACTATGGCTACACCTTC. It translates to CAWSVSSYYGYTF.

The rearrangement joins TRBV7-6 to TRBJ2-1; 7 bases line up with TRBD2. Per the germline V gene, CDR1 is SGHVS and CDR2 is FNYEAQ. With 2 bases clipped from V and 3 bases from J, the junction kept 7 bases outside the gene matches. CDR3 size: 16 residues. The CDR3 sequence: CASSLRPQRDYNEQFF. CDR3 coding DNA: TGTGCCAGCAGCTTAAGGCCCCAGCGGGACTACAATGAGCAGTTCTTC. Supplemented by reference TRBV7-6 and TRBJ2-1, the full variable domain reads GAGVSQSPRYKVTKRGQDVALRCDPISGHVSLYWYRQALGQGPEFLTYFNYEAQQDKSGLPNDRFSAERPEGSISTLTIQRTEQRDSAMYRCASSLRPQRDYNEQFFGPGTRLTVL.

The chain employs TRBV24-1 and TRBJ1-5, with no clear D. Germline V lookup: CDR1 KGHDR, CDR2 SFDVKD. V dropped 4 bases and J dropped 7 bases, with 7 bases sitting between them. The CDR3 covers 12 residues. As DNA, the CDR3 is TGTGCCACCAGTGACAATCGGCAGCCCCAGCATTTT. Amino acids: CATSDNRQPQHF.

This clone came up once. The rearrangement joins TRBV15 to TRBJ1-1; TRBD1 matches 7 bases. Germline trimming cut 3 bases from V and 0 bases from J; bases unmatched to any gene: 7. The CDR3 spans 16 residues. Germline loops: CDR1 LNHNV, CDR2 YYDKDF (reference sequence). The CDR3 nucleotides are TGTGCCACCAGCAGTCCGGGACAGAGACTGAACACTGAAGCTTTCTTT. It specifies CATSSPGQRLNTEAFF.